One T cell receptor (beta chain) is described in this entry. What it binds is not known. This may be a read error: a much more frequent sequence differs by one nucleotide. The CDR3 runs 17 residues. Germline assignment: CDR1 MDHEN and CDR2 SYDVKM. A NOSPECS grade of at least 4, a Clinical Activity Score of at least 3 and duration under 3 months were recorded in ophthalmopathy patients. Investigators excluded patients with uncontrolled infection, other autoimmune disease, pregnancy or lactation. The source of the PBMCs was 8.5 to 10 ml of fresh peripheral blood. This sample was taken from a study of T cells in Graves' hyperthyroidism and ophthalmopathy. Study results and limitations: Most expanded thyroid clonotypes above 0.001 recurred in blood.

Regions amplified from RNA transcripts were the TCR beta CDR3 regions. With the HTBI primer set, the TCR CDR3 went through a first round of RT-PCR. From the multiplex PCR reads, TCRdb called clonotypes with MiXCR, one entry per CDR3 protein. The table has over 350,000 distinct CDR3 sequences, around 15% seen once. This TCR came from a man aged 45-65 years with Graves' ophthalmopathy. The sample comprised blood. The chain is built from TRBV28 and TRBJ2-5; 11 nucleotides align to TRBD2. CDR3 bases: TGTGCCAGCAATTTATACTCTAGCGGGAGGTCCCAAGAGACCCAGTACTTC. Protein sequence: CASNLYSSGRSQETQYF. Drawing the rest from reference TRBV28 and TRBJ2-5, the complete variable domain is DVKVTQSSRYLVKRTGEKVFLECVQDMDHENMFWYRQDPGLGLRLIYFSYDVKMKEKGDIPEGYSVSREKKERFSLILESASTNQTSMYLCASNLYSSGRSQETQYFGPGTRLLVL.